A selection of T cell receptor beta chains follows, all from one sample in a study of shared clonotypes between healthy human individuals. TCRdb keeps only in-frame clones here, not all; method: immunoSEQ multiplex PCR. Of 550,000 to 700,000 clones detected, 60% to 75% appear once; the ten largest clones hold 1.5% to 2%. The sequenced material came from memory CD4+ T cells sorted from blood. These receptor sequences come from a woman between 25 and 40 years old in good health. CDR3s include the opening cysteine and the closing phenylalanine or tryptophan. The D gene is left open where the match is weak. The size field is filled for only some rows; it gives once, few, many or a size class.

TRBV19	.	TRBJ2-1	few	CASNGGLRSSYNEQFF	TGTGCCAGTAATGGGGGACTTCGAAGCTCCTACAATGAGCAGTTCTTC
TRBV4-2	.	TRBJ2-7	.	CASSQEWRGAYEQYF	TGTGCCAGCAGCCAAGAATGGCGGGGTGCCTACGAGCAGTACTTC
TRBV28	.	TRBJ1-4	.	CASTRAAEKLFF	TGTGCCAGCACTCGGGCAGCTGAAAAACTGTTTTTT
TRBV7-2	.	TRBJ1-5	.	CASSPDAISNNQPQHF	TGTGCCAGCAGCCCCGACGCAATTAGTAACAATCAGCCCCAGCATTTT
TRBV5-1	.	TRBJ2-1	.	CASSLSSAGYNEQFF	TGCGCCAGCAGCTTGTCTAGCGCGGGATACAATGAGCAGTTCTTC
TRBV18	TRBD2	TRBJ2-1	.	CASSSPGLGLGEQFF	TGTGCCAGCTCATCGCCGGGACTAGGGCTAGGTGAGCAGTTCTTC
TRBV9	TRBD2	TRBJ2-3	few	CASSVAGTSGRTDTQYF	TGTGCCAGCAGCGTAGCTGGAACTAGCGGGAGAACAGATACGCAGTATTTT
TRBV28	.	TRBJ2-6	.	CASSLSWRSGANVLTF	TGTGCCAGCAGTTTATCATGGCGGTCTGGGGCCAACGTCCTGACTTTC
TRBV30	.	TRBJ1-5	few	CAWSQGHSLQPQHF	TGTGCCTGGAGTCAAGGACATAGCCTTCAGCCCCAGCATTTT
TRBV28	.	TRBJ2-7	.	CASSFEQREQYF	TGTGCCAGCAGTTTTGAGCAGAGGGAGCAGTACTTC
TRBV14	.	TRBJ2-3	.	CASSQEYDFGDTQYF	TGTGCCAGCAGCCAAGAATATGATTTCGGGGATACGCAGTATTTT
TRBV30	TRBD1	TRBJ1-4	.	CAWGVGGGGEKLFF	TGTGCCTGGGGGGTAGGGGGCGGTGGTGAAAAACTGTTTTTT
TRBV27	.	TRBJ1-3	.	CASSPSGGNTIYF	TGTGCCAGCAGCCCCTCGGGGGGAAACACCATATATTTT
TRBV11-2	.	TRBJ2-5	once	CASSPSQLEETQYF	TGTGCCAGCAGCCCTTCTCAGCTGGAAGAGACCCAGTACTTC
TRBV18	TRBD1	TRBJ2-3	.	CASSPPSTGIVDTQYF	TGTGCCAGCTCACCACCGTCGACAGGGATTGTAGATACGCAGTATTTT
TRBV6-5	.	TRBJ2-7	once	CASSYVGVGYEQYF	TGTGCCAGCAGTTACGTGGGAGTGGGATACGAGCAGTACTTC
TRBV28	.	TRBJ2-3	.	CASRLADTQYF	TGTGCCAGCAGACTAGCAGATACGCAGTATTTT
TRBV2	.	TRBJ2-5	.	CASTPGATQYF	TGTGCCAGCACCCCGGGGGCGACCCAGTACTTC
TRBV5-1	TRBD1	TRBJ2-3	few	CASSLGQGASTDTQYF	TGCGCCAGCAGCTTAGGACAGGGGGCGAGCACAGATACGCAGTATTTT
TRBV28	TRBD1	TRBJ1-5	.	CASGRGTAISNQPQHF	TGTGCCAGCGGACGCGGGACAGCCATTAGCAATCAGCCCCAGCATTTT
TRBV5-1	TRBD1	TRBJ2-2	.	CASSGDRVLGELFF	TGCGCCAGCAGCGGGGACAGGGTCCTCGGGGAGCTGTTTTTT
TRBV25-1	TRBD1	TRBJ2-1	once	CASSVTTGGRMSYNEQFF	TGTGCCAGCAGTGTGACGACAGGGGGCCGAATGTCCTACAATGAGCAGTTCTTC
TRBV14	.	TRBJ1-2	.	CASSTSQGLGYTF	TGTGCCAGCAGCACAAGCCAAGGTCTTGGCTACACCTTC
TRBV5-1	.	TRBJ2-1	.	CASGTNEQFF	TGCGCCAGCGGAACCAATGAGCAGTTCTTC
TRBV5-1	.	TRBJ2-5	.	CASSLAYQETQYF	TGCGCCAGCAGCTTGGCCTATCAAGAGACCCAGTACTTC
TRBV6-5	.	TRBJ1-5	.	CASSSSRDQPQHF	TGTGCCAGCAGTAGTTCCCGGGACCAGCCCCAGCATTTT
TRBV19	.	TRBJ1-1	.	CASTLTGTHRTEAFF	TGTGCCAGTACTCTAACCGGGACACACAGAACTGAAGCTTTCTTT
TRBV6-4	TRBD2	TRBJ2-4	.	CASTRSVAGDSGNIQYF	TGTGCCAGCACCCGGTCGGTAGCGGGAGACTCCGGAAACATTCAGTACTTC
TRBV29-1	.	TRBJ2-6	.	CSAGGTGANVLTF	TGCAGTGCCGGGGGTACTGGGGCCAACGTCCTGACTTTC
TRBV27	TRBD1	TRBJ2-2	few	CASGDRNTGELFF	TGTGCCAGCGGGGACAGGAACACCGGGGAGCTGTTTTTT